Below, 20 T cell receptor beta chains from the same sample are listed, as sequenced in a study of PD-1 blockade in classical Hodgkin lymphoma. The protocol was immunoSEQ multiplex PCR, while the TCRdb copy is restricted to in-frame clones and leaves out a portion. The sample records around 12,000 clones, 74% being singletons. Specified time point: cycle 4 day 1 (C4D1), after less than seven weeks of nivolumab. Each and every patient relapsed after autologous stem cell transplantation, and patients got differing brentuximab vedotin exposure. By magnetic negative selection, CD4+ T cells were purified from thawed PBMCs. The specimen comprised CD4+ T cells from blood, sampled before the fourth cycle of nivolumab. Receptor source: a human donor with classical Hodgkin lymphoma.

J is TRBJ1-2 and V is TRBV1. TRBV1 is shown as a pseudogene. The CDR3 is made up of 16 amino acids. This CDR3 is CTSSFRGVRKTYGYTF. For the CDR3, the DNA is TGCACCAGCAGTTTCCGTGGTGTGCGAAAGACCTATGGCTACACCTTC.

The CDR3 protein is CATGPGVQETQYF. CDR3 DNA sequence: TGTGCCACCGGCCCGGGGGTCCAAGAGACCCAGTACTTC. The V gene is TRBV15, the J gene TRBJ2-5; tentatively, D is TRBD2 (6 bases). Germline-derived CDR1 and CDR2 are LNHNV and YYDKDF (reference sequence). The CDR3 loop spans 13 amino acids. V dropped 8 bases and J dropped 1 base, with 11 bases sitting between them. The full variable domain, with the rest looked up from reference TRBV15 and TRBJ2-5, is DAMVIQNPRYQVTQFGKPVTLSCSQTLNHNVMYWYQQKSSQAPKLLFHYYDKDFNNEADTPDNFQSRRPNTSFCFLDIRSPGLGDTAMYLCATGPGVQETQYFGPGTRLLVL.

This sequence joins TRBV10-1 and TRBJ2-7, with D perhaps matching TRBD1 or TRBD2 (5 bases each). CDR1 is WNHNN and CDR2 is SYGVQD in the germline V gene (reference sequence). V was cut by 4 bases and J by 0 bases, with 19 bases left in between. This CDR3 contains 17 residues. This chain's CDR3 is CASSVSLGTPSSYEQYF. CDR3 nucleotide sequence: TGCGCCAGCAGTGTGAGTTTGGGGACGCCCAGCTCCTACGAGCAGTACTTC.

This sequence joins TRBV10-3 and TRBJ2-1; 13 bases align to TRBD2. J gave up 8 bases and V 3 bases, and 1 base lay outside the gene matches. This CDR3 is 14 amino acids long. Germline assignment: CDR1 ENHRY and CDR2 SYGVKD. The DNA for the CDR3 is TGTGCCATCAGTGAAGGACTAGCGGGAGATGAGCAGTTCTTC. Protein: CAISEGLAGDEQFF.

J is TRBJ2-5 and V is TRBV5-1; D remains ambiguous. Judging by the DNA end, TRBJ2-7 fits better; the J call may be wrong. The V gene's germline CDR1 is SGHRS and CDR2 YFSETQ. The CDR3 consists of 14 residues. Written as DNA, the CDR3 is TGCGCCAGCAGCTTGGAGGCAGGAATCTACGAGCAGTACTTC. As protein: CASSLEAGIYEQYF.

The chain carries TRBV4-1 and TRBJ2-1; 12 bases map to TRBD2. V lost 6 bases to trimming and J lost 6 bases; unmatched junction nucleotides: 6. The CDR3 has 15 residues. Germline V lookup: CDR1 MGHRA, CDR2 YSYEKL. The CDR3 loop reads CASRPGLAGSNEQFF. CDR3 in DNA: TGCGCCAGCAGACCCGGACTAGCGGGATCCAATGAGCAGTTCTTC.

The chain employs TRBV7-9 and TRBJ1-2; tentatively, D is TRBD1 (5 bases). Per the germline V gene, CDR1 is SEHNR and CDR2 is FQNEAQ (reference sequence). The CDR3 has 11 residues. Trimming stripped 3 bases from V and 7 bases from J, with 6 bases between. The CDR3 here is CASSLQGGYTF. CDR3 coding DNA: TGTGCCAGCAGCTTGCAGGGTGGCTACACCTTC. Full variable domain (remainder filled in from reference TRBV7-9 and TRBJ1-2): DTGVSQNPRHKITKRGQNVTFRCDPISEHNRLYWYRQTLGQGPEFLTYFQNEAQLEKSRLLSDRFSAERPKGSFSTLEIQRTEQGDSAMYLCASSLQGGYTFGSGTRLTVV.

CDR3 protein: CASSRTVAGETQYF. CDR3 coding DNA: TGTGCCAGTAGTCGGACGGTGGCTGGGGAGACCCAGTACTTC. This chain links TRBV19 with TRBJ2-5; D remains ambiguous. CDR1 and CDR2 (germline): LNHDA, SQIVND (reference sequence). CDR3 length: 14 residues. V was clipped by 5 bases and J by 5 bases, with 15 bases between them.

This chain links TRBV7-2 with TRBJ2-1; D remains unclear. Trimming took off 5 bases at V and 5 bases at J, with 4 bases between the two ends. This CDR3 is built from 11 residues. Germline lookup yields CDR1 SGHTA and CDR2 FQGNSA. CDR3 DNA sequence: TGTGCCAGCAGCCGTAACAATGAGCAGTTCTTC. Protein sequence: CASSRNNEQFF.

V and J are TRBV10-1 and TRBJ2-7; D is unresolved. CDR3 length equals 14 residues. CDR1 and CDR2 from the germline V gene are WNHNN and SYGVQD (reference sequence). Trimming took off 5 bases at V and 0 bases at J, with 11 bases between the two ends. CDR3 coding DNA: TGCGCCAGCAGTCCTAACATGGGCTCCTACGAGCAGTACTTC. Amino acid sequence: CASSPNMGSYEQYF.

This chain uses TRBV9 with TRBJ2-1; the match to TRBD2 covers 7 bases. Unmatched junction bases numbered 13, after V lost 4 bases and J lost 9 bases. Germline-derived CDR1 and CDR2 are SGDLS and YYNGEE. The CDR3 runs 15 residues. The CDR3 coding sequence is TGTGCCAGCAGCCCCCTAGGGGAGGGTTCCAGTGAGCAGTTCTTC. It specifies CASSPLGEGSSEQFF.

This clone appeared once. The chain uses TRBV4-2 and TRBJ2-1; unclear D gene. The CDR3 spans 13 residues. From germline, CDR1 is LGHNA and CDR2 YNFKEQ. Trimming removed 0 bases from V and 8 bases from J, with 8 bases in between. The CDR3 coding sequence is TGTGCCAGCAGCCAAGATGGTAGAGATGAGCAGTTCTTC. Translation gives CASSQDGRDEQFF.

CDR3 residues: CAWRTGRTGELFF. The CDR3 DNA sequence: TGTGCCTGGAGGACAGGACGGACCGGGGAGCTGTTTTTT. V gene TRBV30 combines with J gene TRBJ2-2, with D perhaps matching TRBD1 (6 bases). This CDR3 comprises 13 residues. V was trimmed by 3 bases and J by 5 bases, leaving 10 bases between them. The V gene's germline CDR1 is GTSNPN and CDR2 SVGIG (reference sequence). Based on the CDR3 plus reference TRBV30 and TRBJ2-2, the full variable domain is SQTIHQWPATLVQPVGSPLSLECTVEGTSNPNLYWYRQAAGRGLQLLFYSVGIGQISSEVPQNLSASRPQDRQFILSSKKLLLSDSGFYLCAWRTGRTGELFFGEGSRLTVL.

The chain employs TRBV19 and TRBJ2-1, with 8 bases that match TRBD2. The germline CDR1 and CDR2 sequences are LNHDA and SQIVND (reference sequence). The CDR3 has 16 residues. Unmatched junction bases numbered 9, after V lost 6 bases and J lost 2 bases. The CDR3 DNA reads TGTGCCAGTAGAAAAGAGAGCGGGAGAACCTACAATGAGCAGTTCTTC. Encoded protein: CASRKESGRTYNEQFF.

This chain connects TRBV7-2 to TRBJ2-7; D may be TRBD1 or TRBD2 (5 bases each). The germline V gene encodes CDR1 SGHTA and CDR2 FQGNSA. V lost 5 bases and J 6 bases, leaving 14 bases between the germline ends. CDR3 length: 13 amino acids. The CDR3 nucleotides are TGTGCCAGCAGCCCGGGACGGGGCGGCGAGCAGTACTTC. It encodes CASSPGRGGEQYF.

The rearrangement uses TRBV4-1 and TRBJ1-5; D possibly corresponds to TRBD1 (5 bases). Germline-derived CDR1 and CDR2 are MGHRA and YSYEKL. V was clipped by 0 bases and J by 2 bases, with 11 bases between them. The CDR3 extends over 16 amino acids. The CDR3 DNA reads TGCGCCAGCAGCCAAGATGGGGGATTCGGCAATCAGCCCCAGCATTTT. This sequence encodes CASSQDGGFGNQPQHF.

The chain carries TRBV12-5 and TRBJ1-2; D might be TRBD1 (6 bases). The CDR3 totals 13 residues. With 6 bases removed from V and 7 bases from J, the gap between germline ends came to 15 bases. Germline values: CDR1 LGHNT, CDR2 FRNRAP. CDR3 amino acids: CASGTTGVGGYTF. The CDR3 nucleotides are TGTGCTAGTGGCACGACAGGAGTAGGTGGCTACACCTTC.

This chain connects TRBV7-3 to TRBJ1-1, with D possibly TRBD1 on 6 matching bases. The V gene's germline CDR1 is SGHTA and CDR2 FQGTGA. The CDR3 has 13 amino acids. Trimming shortened V by 2 bases and J by 5 bases, and 9 bases separated the two germline ends. The CDR3 nucleotides read TGTGCCAGCAGCTTATCCCAGGGGACTGAAGCTTTCTTT. Its translation: CASSLSQGTEAFF. The variable domain in full, with the rest retrieved from reference TRBV7-3 and TRBJ1-1, is GAGVSQTPSNKVTEKGKYVELRCDPISGHTALYWYRQSLGQGPEFLIYFQGTGAADDSGLPNDRFFAVRPEGSVSTLKIQRTERGDSAVYLCASSLSQGTEAFFGQGTRLTVV.

This clone was seen only once. The chain joins TRBV7-3 to TRBJ2-3; D tentatively fits TRBD1 or TRBD2 (5 bases each). The CDR3 spans 16 residues. The germline V and J ends were trimmed by 5 bases and 2 bases, with 17 bases remaining between them. CDR1 and CDR2 from the germline V gene are SGHTA and FQGTGA. CDR3 coding DNA: TGTGCCAGCAGCCGGCCGAGGGGAGCCTCCACAGATACGCAGTATTTT. Its translation: CASSRPRGASTDTQYF.

The genes are TRBV4-1 and TRBJ2-5; D call uncertain. The end of the DNA aligns better with TRBJ2-7, so the J call may be wrong. The CDR3 consists of 18 residues. Germline values: CDR1 MGHRA, CDR2 YSYEKL. CDR3 coding DNA: TGCGCCAGCAGCCAAATCCAAGCCCGACTGGGTAGCTCCTACGAGCAGTACTTC. Protein: CASSQIQARLGSSYEQYF.